The clone carrying this T cell receptor beta chain showed up many times. This sample was included in a study of T-cell reconstitution after alpha-beta-depleted transplantation in children. The CDR3 totals 19 residues. The germline V and J ends were trimmed by 4 bases and 0 bases, with 19 bases remaining between them. Germline V gives CDR1 ENHRY, CDR2 SYGVKD. Unique molecular identifiers featured in how the TCRbeta library was prepared. TCRdb independently ran MiXCR on the PCR reads; one entry per CDR3 protein. The sample lists under 300,000 distinct CDR3 sequences, 9.7% occurring once. This sequence originates from a human donor who donated a stem cell graft to a child with SCID. The input for sequencing was PBMCs from the stem cell graft donor, taken from the stem cell graft. This chain links TRBV10-3 with TRBJ2-6, with a possible D match to TRBD2 (7 bases). CDR3 nucleotide sequence: TGTGCCATCAGTGGTGGCCAAGGGGGGGTTTACTCTGGGGCCAACGTCCTGACTTTC. Encoded protein: CAISGGQGGVYSGANVLTF.